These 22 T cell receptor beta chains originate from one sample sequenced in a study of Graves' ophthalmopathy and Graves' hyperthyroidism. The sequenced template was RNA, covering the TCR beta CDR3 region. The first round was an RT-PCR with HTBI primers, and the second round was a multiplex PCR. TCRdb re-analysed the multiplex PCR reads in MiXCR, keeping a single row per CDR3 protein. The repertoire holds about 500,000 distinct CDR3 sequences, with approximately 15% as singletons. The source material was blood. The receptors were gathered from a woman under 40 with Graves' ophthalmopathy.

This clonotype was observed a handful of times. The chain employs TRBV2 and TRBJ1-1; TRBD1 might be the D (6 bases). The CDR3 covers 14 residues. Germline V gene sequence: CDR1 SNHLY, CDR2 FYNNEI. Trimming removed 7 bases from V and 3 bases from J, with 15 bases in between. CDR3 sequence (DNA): TGTGCCAGCAAAACAGGGTATTTGCACACTGAAGCTTTCTTT. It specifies CASKTGYLHTEAFF.

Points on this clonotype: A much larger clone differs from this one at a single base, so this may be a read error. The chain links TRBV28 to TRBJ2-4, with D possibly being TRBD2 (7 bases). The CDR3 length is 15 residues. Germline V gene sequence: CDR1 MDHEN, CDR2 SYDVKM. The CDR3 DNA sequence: TGTGCCAGCAGTTTAAGGGCGGGGGCCAAAAACATTCAGCACTTC. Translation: CASSLRAGAKNIQHF.

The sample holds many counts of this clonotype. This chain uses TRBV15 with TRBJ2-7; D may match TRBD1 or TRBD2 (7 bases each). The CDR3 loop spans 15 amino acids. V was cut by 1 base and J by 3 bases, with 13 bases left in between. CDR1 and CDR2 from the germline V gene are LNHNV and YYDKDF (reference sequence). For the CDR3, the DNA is TGTGCCACCAGCAGAGGGGGAGGGGGCGGCTACGAGCAGTACTTC. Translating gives CATSRGGGGGYEQYF.

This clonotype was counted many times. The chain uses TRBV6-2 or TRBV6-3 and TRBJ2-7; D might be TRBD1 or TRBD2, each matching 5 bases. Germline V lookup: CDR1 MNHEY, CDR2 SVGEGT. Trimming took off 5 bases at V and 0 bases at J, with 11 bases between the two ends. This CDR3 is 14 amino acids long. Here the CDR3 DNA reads TGTGCCAGCAGTAGGGACGGCCTCTCCTACGAGCAGTACTTC. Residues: CASSRDGLSYEQYF.

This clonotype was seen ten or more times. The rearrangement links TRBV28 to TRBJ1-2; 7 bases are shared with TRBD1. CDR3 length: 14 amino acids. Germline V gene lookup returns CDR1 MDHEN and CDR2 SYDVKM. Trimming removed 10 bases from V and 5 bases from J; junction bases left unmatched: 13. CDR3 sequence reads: CATKLQGVPYGYTF. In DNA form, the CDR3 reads TGTGCCACCAAATTGCAGGGGGTACCGTATGGCTACACCTTC.

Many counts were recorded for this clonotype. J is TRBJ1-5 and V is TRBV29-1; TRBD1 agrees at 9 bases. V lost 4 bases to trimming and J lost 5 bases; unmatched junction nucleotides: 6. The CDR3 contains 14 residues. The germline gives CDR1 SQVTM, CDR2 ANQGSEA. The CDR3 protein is CSVAPGQGDQPQHF. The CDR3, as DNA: TGCAGCGTTGCACCGGGACAGGGAGATCAGCCCCAGCATTTT.

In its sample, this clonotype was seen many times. The CDR3 nucleotides read TGTGCCAGCAGCTTAGGAGAGGGATTAGGCGACTATGGCTACACCTTC. Protein: CASSLGEGLGDYGYTF. The chain couples TRBV11-2 to TRBJ1-2; D ambiguous. The length of the CDR3 is 16 residues. Between the trimmed V and J ends, which lost 1 base and 3 bases, there was a span of 15 bases. Germline CDR1 is SGHAT and CDR2 is FQNNGV.

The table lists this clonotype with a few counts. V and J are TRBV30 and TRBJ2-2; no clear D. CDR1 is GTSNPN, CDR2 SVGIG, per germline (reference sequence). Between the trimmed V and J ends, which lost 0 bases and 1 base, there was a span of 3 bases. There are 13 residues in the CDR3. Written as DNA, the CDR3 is TGTGCCTGGAGTGTACAGAACACCGGGGAGCTGTTTTTT. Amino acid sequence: CAWSVQNTGELFF.

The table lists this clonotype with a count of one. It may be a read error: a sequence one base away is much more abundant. CDR3 bases: TGTGCCAGTAGTATACCCCGGACAGGGGGCCAGACTGAATCTTTCTTT. It specifies CASSIPRTGGQTESFF. This chain uses TRBV19 with TRBJ1-1, with 11 bases aligning to TRBD1. The length of the CDR3 is 16 residues. The V gene's germline CDR1 is LNHDA and CDR2 SQIVND (reference sequence).

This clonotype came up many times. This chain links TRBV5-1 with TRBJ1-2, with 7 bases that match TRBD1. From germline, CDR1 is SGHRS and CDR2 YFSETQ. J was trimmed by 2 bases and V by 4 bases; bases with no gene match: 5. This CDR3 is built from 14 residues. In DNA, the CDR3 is TGCGCCAGCAGCCTCCGACAGGGAAACTATGGCTACACCTTC. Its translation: CASSLRQGNYGYTF.

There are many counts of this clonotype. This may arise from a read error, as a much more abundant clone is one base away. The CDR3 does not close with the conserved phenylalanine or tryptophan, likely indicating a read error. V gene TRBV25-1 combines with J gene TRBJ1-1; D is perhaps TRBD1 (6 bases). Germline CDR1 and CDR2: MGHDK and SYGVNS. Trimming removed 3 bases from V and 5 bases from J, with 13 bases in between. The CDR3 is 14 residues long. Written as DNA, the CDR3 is TGTGCCAGCAGTGATCCAGGGAGGGGGACTGAAGCTTTCCTT. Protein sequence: CASSDPGRGTEAFL.

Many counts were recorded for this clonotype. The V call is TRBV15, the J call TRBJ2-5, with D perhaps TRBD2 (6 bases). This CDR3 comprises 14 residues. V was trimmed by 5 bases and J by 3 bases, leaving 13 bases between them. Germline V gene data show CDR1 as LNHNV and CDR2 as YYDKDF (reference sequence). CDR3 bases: TGTGCCACCAGCTTGGTGGGGGGAAAAGAGACCCAGTACTTC. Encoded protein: CATSLVGGKETQYF.

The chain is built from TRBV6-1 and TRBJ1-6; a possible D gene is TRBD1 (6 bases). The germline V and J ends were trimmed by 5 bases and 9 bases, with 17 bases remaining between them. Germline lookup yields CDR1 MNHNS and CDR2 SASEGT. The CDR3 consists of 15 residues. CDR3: CASSQNRVHLSPLHF. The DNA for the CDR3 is TGTGCCAGCAGTCAGAACAGGGTTCACCTTTCACCCCTCCACTTT.

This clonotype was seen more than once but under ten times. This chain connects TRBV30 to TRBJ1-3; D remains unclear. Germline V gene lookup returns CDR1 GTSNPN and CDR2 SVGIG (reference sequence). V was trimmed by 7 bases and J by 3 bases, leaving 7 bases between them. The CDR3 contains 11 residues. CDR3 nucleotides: TGTGCCTCCTCGAATGGAAACACCATATATTTT. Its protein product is CASSNGNTIYF. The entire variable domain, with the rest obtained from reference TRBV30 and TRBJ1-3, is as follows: SQTIHQWPATLVQPVGSPLSLECTVEGTSNPNLYWYRQAAGRGLQLLFYSVGIGQISSEVPQNLSASRPQDRQFILSSKKLLLSDSGFYLCASSNGNTIYFGEGSWLTVV.

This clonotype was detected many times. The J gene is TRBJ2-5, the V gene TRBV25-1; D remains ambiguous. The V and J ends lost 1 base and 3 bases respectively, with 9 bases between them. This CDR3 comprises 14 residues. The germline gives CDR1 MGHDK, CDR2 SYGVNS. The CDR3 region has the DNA TGTGCCAGCAGTGAATTAAACAGAAAAGAGACCCAGTACTTC. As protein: CASSELNRKETQYF.

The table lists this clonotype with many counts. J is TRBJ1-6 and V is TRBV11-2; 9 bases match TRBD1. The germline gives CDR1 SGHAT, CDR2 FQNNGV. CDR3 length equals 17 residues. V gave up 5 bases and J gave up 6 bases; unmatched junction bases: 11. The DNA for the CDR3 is TGTGCCAGCAGCCACCGGGACAGGGCCCGCCGTAATTCACCCCTCCACTTT. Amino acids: CASSHRDRARRNSPLHF.

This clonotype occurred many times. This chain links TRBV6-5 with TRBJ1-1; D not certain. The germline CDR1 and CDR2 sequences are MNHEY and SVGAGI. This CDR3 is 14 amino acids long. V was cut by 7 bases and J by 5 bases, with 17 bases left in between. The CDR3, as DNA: TGTGCCAGCATTATAACGGCAGGTAGAACTGAAGCTTTCTTT. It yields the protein CASIITAGRTEAFF.

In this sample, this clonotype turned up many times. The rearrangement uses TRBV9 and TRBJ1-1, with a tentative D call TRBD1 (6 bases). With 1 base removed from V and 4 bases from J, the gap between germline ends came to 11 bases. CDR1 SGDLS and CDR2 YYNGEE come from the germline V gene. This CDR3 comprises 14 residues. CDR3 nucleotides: TGTGCCAGCAGCGTATCTCAGGGGAGCACTGAAGCTTTCTTT. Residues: CASSVSQGSTEAFF. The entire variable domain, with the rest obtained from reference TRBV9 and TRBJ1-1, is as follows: DSGVTQTPKHLITATGQRVTLRCSPRSGDLSVYWYQQSLDQGLQFLIQYYNGEERAKGNILERFSAQQFPDLHSELNLSSLELGDSALYFCASSVSQGSTEAFFGQGTRLTVV.

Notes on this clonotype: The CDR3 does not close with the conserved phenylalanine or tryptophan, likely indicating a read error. The CDR3 DNA reads TGCGCCAGCAGTGAGGGGGGTCAGCCCCAGCATTTG. This codes for CASSEGGQPQHL. The chain is built from TRBV6-1 and TRBJ1-5, with a weak D call TRBD1 (6 bases). CDR3 size: 12 residues. Germline CDR1 and CDR2: MNHNS and SASEGT.

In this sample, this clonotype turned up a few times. CDR3 in DNA: TGCGCCAGCAGCTTGGAGGGGTTCAATCCTGAAGCTTTCTTT. Its translation: CASSLEGFNPEAFF. This chain uses TRBV5-1 with TRBJ1-1, with D maybe TRBD1 (5 bases). The CDR3 consists of 14 residues. V was trimmed by 0 bases and J by 6 bases, leaving 12 bases between them. Germline CDR1 reads SGHRS; CDR2 reads YFSETQ.

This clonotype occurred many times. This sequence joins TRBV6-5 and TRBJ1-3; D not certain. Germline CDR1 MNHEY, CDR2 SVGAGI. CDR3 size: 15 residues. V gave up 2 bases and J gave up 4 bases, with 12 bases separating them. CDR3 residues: CASSYDGVDGNTIYF. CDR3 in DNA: TGTGCCAGCAGTTACGACGGGGTTGACGGAAACACCATATATTTT.

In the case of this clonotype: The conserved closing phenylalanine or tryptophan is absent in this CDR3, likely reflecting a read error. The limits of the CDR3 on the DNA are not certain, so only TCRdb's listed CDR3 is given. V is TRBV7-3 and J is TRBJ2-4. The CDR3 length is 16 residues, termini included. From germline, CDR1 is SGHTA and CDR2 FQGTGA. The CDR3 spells CASSLNPILAKNIKYY.